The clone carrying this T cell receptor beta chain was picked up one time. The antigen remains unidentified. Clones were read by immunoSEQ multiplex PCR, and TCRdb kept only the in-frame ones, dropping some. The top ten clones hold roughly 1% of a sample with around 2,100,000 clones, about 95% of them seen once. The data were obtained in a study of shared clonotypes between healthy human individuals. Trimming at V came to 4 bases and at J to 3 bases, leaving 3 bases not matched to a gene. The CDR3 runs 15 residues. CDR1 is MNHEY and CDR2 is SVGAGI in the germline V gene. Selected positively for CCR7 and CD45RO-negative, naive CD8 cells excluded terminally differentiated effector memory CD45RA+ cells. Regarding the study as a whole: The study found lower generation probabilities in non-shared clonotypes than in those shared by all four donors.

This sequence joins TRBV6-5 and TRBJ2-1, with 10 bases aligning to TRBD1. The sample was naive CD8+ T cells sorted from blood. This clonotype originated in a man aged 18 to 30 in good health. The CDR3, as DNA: TGTGCCAGCAGTTGGGGACAGGGGCTCTACAATGAGCAGTTCTTC. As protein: CASSWGQGLYNEQFF.